Presented here are 30 T cell receptor beta chains from one specimen sequenced in a study of long-term antiretroviral therapy in people with HIV. Runs used v3.0 of the immunoSEQ assay and were done at survey level. Data came from immunoSEQ multiplex PCR; TCRdb stores just in-frame clones and leaves some out. The sample has 29,000 or so clones; roughly 93% are singletons. This specimen consisted of unsorted PBMCs, obtained around 7.4 years after starting antiretroviral therapy. Source of these receptors: a man over 45 with HIV.

The chain carries TRBV27 and TRBJ1-2; 7 positions agree with TRBD1. The V gene end was trimmed by 0 bases and the J gene end by 4 bases; junction bases not matched to a gene: 5. The CDR3 contains 15 residues. CDR1 and CDR2 (germline): MNHEY, SMNVEV (reference sequence). The CDR3 protein is CASSLSTGTLYGYTF. In DNA, the CDR3 is TGTGCCAGCAGTTTATCGACAGGGACCCTCTATGGCTACACCTTC.

The CDR3 spells CASSQGAQGIHEQYF. The CDR3 DNA is TGTGCCAGCAGCCAAGGGGCACAGGGTATACACGAGCAGTACTTC. This chain uses TRBV9 with TRBJ2-7, with TRBD1 as a possible D gene (6 bases). CDR3 length: 15 residues. Between the trimmed V and J ends, which lost 4 bases and 5 bases, there was a span of 19 bases. Per germline, CDR1 SGDLS and CDR2 YYNGEE.

In this sample, this clone turned up once. The chain employs TRBV6-5 and TRBJ1-6; 8 nucleotides match TRBD1. Germline CDR1 MNHEY, CDR2 SVGAGI. V shed 6 bases and J 9 bases; nucleotides not matched to a gene: 4. This CDR3 contains 13 residues. The CDR3 DNA reads TGTGCCAGCAGGGGGACAGGTTTTTCACCCCTCCACTTT. Amino acids: CASRGTGFSPLHF.

The chain links TRBV6-1 to TRBJ2-7; 7 bases map to TRBD1. Per the germline V gene, CDR1 is MNHNS and CDR2 is SASEGT. The trim removed 4 bases at V and 4 bases at J, leaving 10 bases unmatched. This CDR3 comprises 15 residues. As DNA, the CDR3 is TGTGCCAGCAGTGCATCGACAGGGACCCAATACGAGCAGTACTTC. Its translation is CASSASTGTQYEQYF.

This chain joins TRBV27 and TRBJ1-6, with TRBD1 matching over 11 bases. Germline assignment: CDR1 MNHEY and CDR2 SMNVEV (reference sequence). V lost 6 bases to trimming and J lost 10 bases; unmatched junction nucleotides: 5. There are 14 residues in the CDR3. The CDR3, as DNA: TGTGCCAGCAGCTGGGACAGGGGGACCTCACCCCTCCACTTT. It translates to CASSWDRGTSPLHF.

This rearrangement joins TRBV7-7 to TRBJ1-5; D is unclear. V lost 1 base, J lost 0 bases, and 13 bases lay in between. CDR3 length equals 17 residues. Germline CDR1 reads SSHAT; CDR2 reads FNYEAQ (reference sequence). The DNA of the CDR3 is TGTGCCAGCAGCTTAGATAGTACAGCCACTAGCAATCAGCCCCAGCATTTT. Encoded protein: CASSLDSTATSNQPQHF.

This clone was detected only once. The chain has TRBV21-1 and TRBJ2-7; the table gives TRBD1 as D, unverified against the DNA. TRBV21-1 is tagged as a pseudogene. This CDR3 comprises 14 residues. The CDR3 coding sequence is TGTGCCAGCAGGATCGGGACAGGGGATCATGAGCAGTACTTC. Its protein is CASRIGTGDHEQYF.

This chain connects TRBV6-6 to TRBJ2-2; tentatively, D is TRBD2 (6 bases). Germline-derived CDR1 and CDR2 are MNHNY and SVGAGI (reference sequence). With 5 bases removed from V and 3 bases from J, the gap between germline ends came to 13 bases. This CDR3 comprises 15 residues. This CDR3 reads CASSILPGDTGELFF. The CDR3 DNA sequence: TGTGCCAGCAGTATCTTGCCGGGGGACACCGGGGAGCTGTTTTTT.

This clone has a single count. This chain uses TRBV19 with TRBJ1-5, with a weak D call TRBD1 (6 bases). The CDR3 has 14 amino acids. Germline-derived CDR1 and CDR2 are LNHDA and SQIVND (reference sequence). Trimming stripped 5 bases from V and 1 base from J, with 9 bases between. DNA of the CDR3: TGTGCCAGTAGTTTGGGACAAAGCAATCAGCCCCAGCATTTT. It translates to CASSLGQSNQPQHF.

The chain links TRBV5-8 to TRBJ1-4; D is ambiguous. Trimming shortened V by 2 bases and J by 8 bases, and 16 bases separated the two germline ends. The CDR3 runs 15 residues. Germline loops: CDR1 SGHTS, CDR2 YDEGEE. The CDR3 DNA reads TGTGCCAGCAGCTTACAGAGCCAAGATGGAGAAAAACTGTTTTTT. Translation gives CASSLQSQDGEKLFF.

V and J are TRBV2 and TRBJ2-1; D possibly corresponds to TRBD2 (6 bases). Germline lookup yields CDR1 SNHLY and CDR2 FYNNEI. The CDR3 is 14 residues long. V lost 4 bases and J 4 bases, leaving 11 bases between the germline ends. The CDR3, as DNA: TGTGCCAGCAGTGGGAGGGGTGGTTACAATGAGCAGTTCTTC. It yields the protein CASSGRGGYNEQFF.

The chain couples TRBV27 to TRBJ2-7; TRBD2 matches at 10 bases. Germline CDR1 and CDR2: MNHEY and SMNVEV (reference sequence). J gave up 4 bases and V 5 bases, and 11 bases lay outside the gene matches. This CDR3 contains 16 residues. This CDR3 reads CASSPHLPAGGYEQYF. For the CDR3, the DNA is TGTGCCAGCAGTCCTCACCTCCCAGCGGGGGGGTACGAGCAGTACTTC.

The genes are TRBV6-5 and TRBJ1-3; no definite D call. Per the germline V gene, CDR1 is MNHEY and CDR2 is SVGAGI. V was clipped by 0 bases and J by 4 bases, with 4 bases between them. The length of the CDR3 is 13 residues. The CDR3 nucleotides are TGTGCCAGCAGTTACTCACAGGGAAACACCATATATTTT. It is translated as CASSYSQGNTIYF.

This clone came up once. The J gene is TRBJ2-6, the V gene TRBV30; 7 bases are a match to TRBD1. Losses at the gene ends were 4 bases for V and 3 bases for J; bases not matched to a gene: 9. CDR3 size: 16 residues. Germline loops: CDR1 GTSNPN, CDR2 SVGIG (reference sequence). In nucleotides, the CDR3 is TGTGCCTGGAACCCACAGGGGCTGGATGGGGCCAACGTCCTGACTTTC. This sequence encodes CAWNPQGLDGANVLTF. Filled out from reference TRBV30 and TRBJ2-6, the complete variable domain reads SQTIHQWPATLVQPVGSPLSLECTVEGTSNPNLYWYRQAAGRGLQLLFYSVGIGQISSEVPQNLSASRPQDRQFILSSKKLLLSDSGFYLCAWNPQGLDGANVLTFGAGSRLTVL.

This clone was counted a single time. This chain uses TRBV28 with TRBJ1-2, with a weak D call TRBD1 (6 bases). The germline V and J ends were trimmed by 6 bases and 4 bases, with 15 bases remaining between them. This CDR3 is 14 amino acids long. Looked up from germline, CDR1 is MDHEN and CDR2 is SYDVKM. The CDR3 here is CASSTRGITYGYTF. CDR3 DNA: TGTGCCAGCAGCACCAGGGGTATAACCTATGGCTACACCTTC.

This sequence joins TRBV5-6 and TRBJ1-1, with D maybe TRBD1 (5 bases). This CDR3 region has 15 residues. V was shortened by 4 bases and J by 5 bases, with 18 bases between the two germline ends. Germline V CDR1 and CDR2: SGHDT, YYEEEE. CDR3 residues: CASSTGTGSRTEAFF. CDR3 DNA sequence: TGTGCCAGCAGCACAGGTACAGGCTCTCGGACTGAAGCTTTCTTT.

The gene calls are TRBV10-3 and TRBJ1-5, with 8 bases identical to TRBD1. Germline CDR1 is ENHRY and CDR2 is SYGVKD. The CDR3 is 15 residues long. Losses at the gene ends were 2 bases for V and 4 bases for J; bases not matched to a gene: 4. The CDR3 sequence: CAISENRGENQPQHF. The CDR3 bases are TGTGCCATCAGTGAGAACAGGGGGGAGAATCAGCCCCAGCATTTT.

The J gene is TRBJ1-2, the V gene TRBV6-1; weak D call: TRBD1 (5 bases). The V gene lost 5 bases and the J gene lost 4 bases, with 11 bases spanning the gap. CDR1 MNHNS and CDR2 SASEGT come from the germline V gene. This CDR3 comprises 13 residues. The chain's CDR3 is CASSPDRIYGYTF. CDR3 DNA sequence: TGTGCCAGCAGTCCTGACAGAATCTATGGCTACACCTTC.

This chain links TRBV30 with TRBJ1-1; a possible D gene is TRBD1 (6 bases). The germline gives CDR1 GTSNPN, CDR2 SVGIG (reference sequence). The V end lost 4 bases, the J end lost 5 bases, and 20 bases lay between the germline ends. CDR3 length equals 15 residues. Written as DNA, the CDR3 is TGTGCCTGGACCGCCTTGTTGGAAGGGGGGACTGAAGCTTTCTTT. As protein: CAWTALLEGGTEAFF.

The V call is TRBV12-2, the J call TRBJ1-5. TRBV12-2 is a pseudogene segment. This CDR3 contains 15 residues. DNA for the CDR3: TGTGCAAGTCGCTTACTCGGGCACGGCAATCAGCCCCAGCATTTT. This encodes CASRLLGHGNQPQHF.

The gene calls are TRBV6-5 and TRBJ2-3; D not certain. Germline V gene lookup returns CDR1 MNHEY and CDR2 SVGAGI. CDR3 length equals 16 residues. V was trimmed by 2 bases and J by 0 bases, leaving 12 bases between them. CDR3 in amino acids: CASSYEENPSTDTQYF. CDR3 nucleotides: TGTGCCAGCAGTTACGAAGAGAACCCTAGCACAGATACGCAGTATTTT.

The gene calls are TRBV2 and TRBJ1-1; D is unresolved. This CDR3 contains 16 residues. The germline V and J ends were trimmed by 7 bases and 0 bases, with 18 bases remaining between them. Germline CDR1 reads SNHLY; CDR2 reads FYNNEI. CDR3 amino acids: CASTDGTSSVNTEAFF. CDR3 in DNA: TGTGCCAGCACGGACGGTACCTCCAGTGTGAACACTGAAGCTTTCTTT.

The chain couples TRBV5-4 to TRBJ2-6; D is possibly TRBD2 (5 bases). From germline, CDR1 is SGHNT and CDR2 YYREEE (reference sequence). Trimming cost V 1 base and J 0 bases, with 8 bases left between them. CDR3 length: 16 residues. CDR3 nucleotide sequence: TGTGCCAGCAGCTTGCGTGCGGGCTCTGGGGCCAACGTCCTGACTTTC. Its protein is CASSLRAGSGANVLTF.

In DNA, the CDR3 is TGTGCCAGCAGGGGACAAGGCCCGGCACACTATGGCTACACCTTC. As protein: CASRGQGPAHYGYTF. V usage is TRBV27 and J usage is TRBJ1-2, with D maybe TRBD1 (6 bases). This CDR3 has 15 amino acids. The germline CDR1 and CDR2 sequences are MNHEY and SMNVEV (reference sequence). The V and J ends lost 6 bases and 3 bases respectively, with 17 bases between them.

J is TRBJ1-2 and V is TRBV29-1, with D possibly matching TRBD1 (5 bases). Trimming took off 0 bases at V and 6 bases at J, with 8 bases between the two ends. From germline, CDR1 is SQVTM and CDR2 ANQGSEA. CDR3 length equals 12 residues. Here the CDR3 DNA reads TGCAGCGTTGAAGATCTGGGGGATGGCTACACCTTC. It is translated as CSVEDLGDGYTF.

The chain has TRBV9 and TRBJ2-7; 9 bases fit TRBD1. Germline V gives CDR1 SGDLS, CDR2 YYNGEE. V gave up 0 bases and J gave up 3 bases; unmatched junction bases: 1. This CDR3 has 14 residues. This CDR3 reads CASSVGTGVYEQYF. The CDR3 coding sequence is TGTGCCAGCAGCGTAGGGACAGGGGTCTACGAGCAGTACTTC.

V usage is TRBV18 and J usage is TRBJ2-7, with 8 bases identical to TRBD1. The CDR3 totals 14 residues. Trimming took 3 bases from V and 2 from J; bases not matched to a gene: 3. Looked up from germline, CDR1 is KGHSH and CDR2 is LQKENI. The CDR3 sequence is CASSPDRVAYEQYF. The DNA of the CDR3 is TGTGCCAGCTCACCGGACAGGGTAGCCTACGAGCAGTACTTC.

This rearrangement joins TRBV4-2 to TRBJ2-1, with D uncertain. The germline gives CDR1 LGHNA, CDR2 YNFKEQ. The germline V and J ends were trimmed by 0 bases and 0 bases, with 12 bases remaining between them. The CDR3 totals 17 residues. CDR3: CASSQEVSSSSYNEQFF. In DNA, the CDR3 is TGTGCCAGCAGCCAAGAGGTCAGTTCTAGCTCCTACAATGAGCAGTTCTTC.

The chain combines TRBV11-2 with TRBJ1-2; 7 bases map to TRBD1. Per germline, CDR1 SGHAT and CDR2 FQNNGV. The CDR3 loop spans 14 amino acids. V shed 1 base and J 6 bases; nucleotides not matched to a gene: 5. The CDR3, as DNA: TGTGCCAGCAGCTTAGGGACAGGCGGGGATGGCTACACCTTC. Translated: CASSLGTGGDGYTF.

This chain joins TRBV4-2 and TRBJ1-6, with 8 bases aligning to TRBD1. The CDR3 sequence is 16 residues long. Germline V gene lookup returns CDR1 LGHNA and CDR2 YNFKEQ. After removal of 0 bases from V and 7 bases from J, the junction contained 5 bases not matched to a gene. As DNA, the CDR3 is TGTGCCAGCAGCCAAGAACAGAGACAGGGGAATTCACCCCTCCACTTT. Residues: CASSQEQRQGNSPLHF.